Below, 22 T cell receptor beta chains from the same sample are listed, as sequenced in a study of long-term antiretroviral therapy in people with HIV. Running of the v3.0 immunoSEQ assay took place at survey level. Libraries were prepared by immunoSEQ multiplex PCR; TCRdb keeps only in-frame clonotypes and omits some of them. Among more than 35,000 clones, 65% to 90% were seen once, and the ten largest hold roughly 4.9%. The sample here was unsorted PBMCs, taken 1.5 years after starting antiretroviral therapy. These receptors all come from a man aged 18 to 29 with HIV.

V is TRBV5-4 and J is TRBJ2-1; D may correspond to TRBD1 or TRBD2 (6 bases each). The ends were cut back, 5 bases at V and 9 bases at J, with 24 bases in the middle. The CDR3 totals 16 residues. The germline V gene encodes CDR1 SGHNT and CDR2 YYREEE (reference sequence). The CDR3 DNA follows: TGTGCCAGCAGGGGTGATGGGATAGGGGGGCTGGGTGAGCAGTTCTTC. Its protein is CASRGDGIGGLGEQFF.

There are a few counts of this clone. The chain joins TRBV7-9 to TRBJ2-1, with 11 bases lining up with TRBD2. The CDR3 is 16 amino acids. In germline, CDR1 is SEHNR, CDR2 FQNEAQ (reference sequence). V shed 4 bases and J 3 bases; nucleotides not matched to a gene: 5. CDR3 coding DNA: TGTGCCAGCAGCTCCCTGACTAGCGGGAACTACAATGAGCAGTTCTTC. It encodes CASSSLTSGNYNEQFF.

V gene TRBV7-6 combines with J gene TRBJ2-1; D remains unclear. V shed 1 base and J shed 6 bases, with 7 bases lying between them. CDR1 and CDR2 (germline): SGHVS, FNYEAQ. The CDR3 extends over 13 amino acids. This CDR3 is CASSLDVANEQFF. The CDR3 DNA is TGTGCCAGCAGCTTAGACGTGGCCAATGAGCAGTTCTTC. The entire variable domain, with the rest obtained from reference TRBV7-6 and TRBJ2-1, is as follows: GAGVSQSPRYKVTKRGQDVALRCDPISGHVSLYWYRQALGQGPEFLTYFNYEAQQDKSGLPNDRFSAERPEGSISTLTIQRTEQRDSAMYRCASSLDVANEQFFGPGTRLTVL.

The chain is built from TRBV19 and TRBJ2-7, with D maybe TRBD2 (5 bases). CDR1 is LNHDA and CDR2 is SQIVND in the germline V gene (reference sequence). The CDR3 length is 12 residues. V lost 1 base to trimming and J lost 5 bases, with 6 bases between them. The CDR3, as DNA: TGTGCCAGTAGTATAGCGGGAAACGAGCAGTACTTC. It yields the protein CASSIAGNEQYF.

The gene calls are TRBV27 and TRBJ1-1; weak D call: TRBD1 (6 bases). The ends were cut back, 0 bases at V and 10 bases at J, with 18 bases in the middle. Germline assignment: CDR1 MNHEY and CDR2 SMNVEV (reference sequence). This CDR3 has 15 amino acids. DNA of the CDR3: TGTGCCAGCAGTTTATCTTCCACAGGGAGGCTTGCAGCTTTCTTT. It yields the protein CASSLSSTGRLAAFF.

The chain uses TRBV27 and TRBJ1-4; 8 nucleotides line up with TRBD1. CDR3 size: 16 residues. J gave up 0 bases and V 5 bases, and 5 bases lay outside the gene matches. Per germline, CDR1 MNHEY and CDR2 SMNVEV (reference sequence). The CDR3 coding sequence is TGTGCCAGCAGTATCGGACAGGGAGCAACTAATGAAAAACTGTTTTTT. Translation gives CASSIGQGATNEKLFF.

CDR3 DNA: TGTGCCAGCAGTTCTCAACAGGGCAACTATGGCTACACCTTC. This codes for CASSSQQGNYGYTF. J is TRBJ1-2 and V is TRBV5-4; D is perhaps TRBD1 (6 bases). This CDR3 contains 14 residues. The V gene's germline CDR1 is SGHNT and CDR2 YYREEE (reference sequence). Deletions cut 5 bases from V and 2 bases from J, with 13 bases between.

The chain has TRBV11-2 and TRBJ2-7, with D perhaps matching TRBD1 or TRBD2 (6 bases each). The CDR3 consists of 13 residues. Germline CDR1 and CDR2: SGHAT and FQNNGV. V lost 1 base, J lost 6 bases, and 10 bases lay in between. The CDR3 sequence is CASSLGRGREQYF. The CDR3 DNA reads TGTGCCAGCAGCTTAGGCCGGGGGCGCGAGCAGTACTTC.

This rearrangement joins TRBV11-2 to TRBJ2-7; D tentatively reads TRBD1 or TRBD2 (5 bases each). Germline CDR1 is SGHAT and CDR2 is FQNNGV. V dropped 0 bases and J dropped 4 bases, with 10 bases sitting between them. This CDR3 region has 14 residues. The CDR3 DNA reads TGTGCCAGCAGCTTAGAAGTTGGGGGATACGAGCAGTACTTC. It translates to CASSLEVGGYEQYF.

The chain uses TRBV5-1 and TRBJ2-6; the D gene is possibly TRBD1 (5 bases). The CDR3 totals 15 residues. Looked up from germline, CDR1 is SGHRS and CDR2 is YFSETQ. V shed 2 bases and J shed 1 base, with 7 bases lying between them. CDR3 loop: CASSLGHSGANVLTF. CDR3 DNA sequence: TGCGCCAGCAGCTTAGGACATTCTGGGGCCAACGTCCTGACTTTC. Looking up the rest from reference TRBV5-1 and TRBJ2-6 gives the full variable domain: KAGVTQTPRYLIKTRGQQVTLSCSPISGHRSVSWYQQTPGQGLQFLFEYFSETQRNKGNFPGRFSGRQFSNSRSEMNVSTLELGDSALYLCASSLGHSGANVLTFGAGSRLTVL.

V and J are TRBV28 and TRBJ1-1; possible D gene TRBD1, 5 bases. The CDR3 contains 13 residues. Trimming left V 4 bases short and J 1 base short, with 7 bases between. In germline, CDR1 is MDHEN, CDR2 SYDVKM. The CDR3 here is CASSWQGNTEAFF. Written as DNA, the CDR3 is TGTGCCAGCAGTTGGCAGGGGAACACTGAAGCTTTCTTT.

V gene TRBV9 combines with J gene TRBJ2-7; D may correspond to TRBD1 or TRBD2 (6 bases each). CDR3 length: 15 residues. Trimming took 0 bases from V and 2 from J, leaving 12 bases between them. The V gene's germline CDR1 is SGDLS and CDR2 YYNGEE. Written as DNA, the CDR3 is TGTGCCAGCAGCGTAGTACCGGAGGGGGCCTACGAGCAGTACTTC. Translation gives CASSVVPEGAYEQYF.

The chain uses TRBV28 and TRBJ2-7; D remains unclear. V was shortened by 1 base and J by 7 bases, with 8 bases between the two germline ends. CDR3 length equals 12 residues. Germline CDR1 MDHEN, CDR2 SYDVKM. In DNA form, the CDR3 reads TGTGCCAGCAGTTTATACTACAGAGAGCAGTACTTC. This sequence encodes CASSLYYREQYF.

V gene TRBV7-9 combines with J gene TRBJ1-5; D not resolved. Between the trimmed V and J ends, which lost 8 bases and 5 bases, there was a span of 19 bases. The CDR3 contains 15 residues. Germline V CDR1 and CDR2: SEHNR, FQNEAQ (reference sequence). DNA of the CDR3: TGTGCCAGCTGCGGGGAATCAATTCGGGATCAGCCCCAGCATTTT. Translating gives CASCGESIRDQPQHF.

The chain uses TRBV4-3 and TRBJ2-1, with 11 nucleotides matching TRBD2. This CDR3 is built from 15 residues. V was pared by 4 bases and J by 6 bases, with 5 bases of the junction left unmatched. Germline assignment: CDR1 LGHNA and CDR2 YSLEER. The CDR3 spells CASSPGLAGLNEQFF. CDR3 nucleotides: TGCGCCAGCAGCCCAGGACTAGCGGGCCTCAATGAGCAGTTCTTC.

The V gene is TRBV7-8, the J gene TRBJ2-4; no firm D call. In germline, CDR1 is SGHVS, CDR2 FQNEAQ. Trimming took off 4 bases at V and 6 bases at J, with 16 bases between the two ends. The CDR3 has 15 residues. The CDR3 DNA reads TGTGCCAGCAGCTCAGGATTCGGCCCAGGAAACATTCAGTACTTC. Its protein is CASSSGFGPGNIQYF.

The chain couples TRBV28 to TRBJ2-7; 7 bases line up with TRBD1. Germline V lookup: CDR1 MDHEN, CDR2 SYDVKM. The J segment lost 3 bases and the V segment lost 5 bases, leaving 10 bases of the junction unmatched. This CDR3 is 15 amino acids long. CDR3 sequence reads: CASSQYRGQNYEQYF. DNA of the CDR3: TGTGCCAGCAGTCAATATAGGGGACAGAACTACGAGCAGTACTTC.

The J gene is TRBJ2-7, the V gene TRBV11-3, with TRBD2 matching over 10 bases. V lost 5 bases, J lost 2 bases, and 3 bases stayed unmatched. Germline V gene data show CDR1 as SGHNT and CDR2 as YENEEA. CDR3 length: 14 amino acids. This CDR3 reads CASSPTSGTYEQYF. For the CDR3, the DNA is TGTGCCAGCAGCCCTACTAGCGGGACCTACGAGCAGTACTTC.

CDR3 in DNA: TGTGCCAGCAGCGTTTCCCCCAGCTACGAGCAGTACTTC. Amino acids: CASSVSPSYEQYF. The rearrangement joins TRBV9 to TRBJ2-7; no firm D call. V lost 2 bases to trimming and J lost 3 bases, with 9 bases between them. The CDR3 consists of 13 residues. Germline V CDR1 and CDR2: SGDLS, YYNGEE.

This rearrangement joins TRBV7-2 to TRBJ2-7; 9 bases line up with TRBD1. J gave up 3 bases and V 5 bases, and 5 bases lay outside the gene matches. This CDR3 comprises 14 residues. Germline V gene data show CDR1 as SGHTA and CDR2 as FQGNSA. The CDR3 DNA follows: TGTGCCAGCAGCCCGTGGACAGGGGACTACGAGCAGTACTTC. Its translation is CASSPWTGDYEQYF.

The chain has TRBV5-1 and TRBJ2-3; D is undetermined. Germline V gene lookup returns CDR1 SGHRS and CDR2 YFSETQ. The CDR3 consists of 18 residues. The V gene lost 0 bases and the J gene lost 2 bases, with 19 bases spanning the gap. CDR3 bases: TGCGCCAGCAGCTTGGGGGGTCTTGGCGCAGCCTCCACAGATACGCAGTATTTT. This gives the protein CASSLGGLGAASTDTQYF.

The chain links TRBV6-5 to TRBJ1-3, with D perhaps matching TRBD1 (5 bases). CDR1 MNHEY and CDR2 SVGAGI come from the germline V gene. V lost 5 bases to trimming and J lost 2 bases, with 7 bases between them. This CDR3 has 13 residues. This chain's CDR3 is CASSQGPGNTIYF. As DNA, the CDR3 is TGTGCCAGCAGTCAGGGCCCTGGAAACACCATATATTTT.